The source of this T cell receptor beta chain is a study of T cell repertoires in cytomegalovirus infection. Study-wide context: Selected CMV epitopes included recently identified HLA-C-restricted ones as well as well-studied HLA-B-restricted ones. CMV infection and matching HLA type were both indicated by public TCR beta signatures.

TCRdb reprocessed the reads via MiXCR and lists one record per CDR3 protein. Here the sample spans fewer than 850,000 distinct CDR3 sequences, about 27% being singletons. Findings and caveats of the study: The cumulative frequency of public TCR beta families distinguished individuals who carried CMV together with the relevant HLA. Dominating the ex vivo response were TCR beta clonotypes that were CMV-specific and HLA-C-restricted.

As to this clonotype: The antigen is undetermined.

The sequence was obtained from a human donor in good health (CMV status not recorded). Some clones in this sample may be carry-over from other donors' samples. Material: cultured CD8+ T cells from PBMCs, obtained from culture after CMV antigen stimulation.

This CDR3 is CASLSLAPNEQFF. The CDR3 DNA is TGTGCCAGTCTTTCCCTAGCCCCCAATGAGCAGTTCTTC. The chain has TRBV2 and TRBJ2-1; TRBD2 is a possible D gene (5 bases). Trimming stripped 9 bases from V and 6 bases from J, with 15 bases between. This CDR3 spans 13 amino acids. Germline V gene lookup returns CDR1 SNHLY and CDR2 FYNNEI.